The rows below give T cell receptor beta chains drawn from one sample of a study of T cell responses to AZD1222 COVID-19 vaccine. Assay used: immunoSEQ multiplex PCR; TCRdb lists only in-frame clones, some missing. The table has over 150,000 clones, approximately 88% seen once. The specimen was peripheral blood, collected 28 days after the second AZD1222 dose. Receptors originate from an adult who received the AZD1222 COVID-19 vaccine. The CDR3 runs from the conserved cysteine through the conserved F or W. A D gene is named only where the DNA matches it firmly. Only some rows state a clone size, as once, few, many or a class for expanded clones.

V gene	D gene	clone size	J gene	CDR3 DNA	CDR3 protein
TRBV6-6	TRBD1	-	TRBJ1-5	TGTGCCAGCAGTTACGTCAGGGGGGATCAGCCCCAGCATTTT	CASSYVRGDQPQHF
TRBV11-2	-	once	TRBJ2-1	TGTGCCAGCGGGAGCTGGCCTAAGAATGAGCAGTTCTTC	CASGSWPKNEQFF
TRBV5-1	-	-	TRBJ2-1	TGCGCCAGCAGCCGAGTCATAACGGACAGTTGGGACTACAATGAGCAGTTCTTC	CASSRVITDSWDYNEQFF
TRBV13	-	-	TRBJ1-2	TGTGCCAGCAGCTCTTCGGGGGGCTATCATGGCTACACCTTC	CASSSSGGYHGYTF
TRBV30	-	-	TRBJ2-2	TGTGCCTGGATCAAGGCCACTACGAACACCGGGGAGCTGTTTTTT	CAWIKATTNTGELFF
TRBV6-1	-	-	TRBJ2-5	TGTGCCAGCAGTGACCCGAGGCACCTACAAGAGACCCAGTACTTC	CASSDPRHLQETQYF
TRBV2	-	few	TRBJ1-5	TGTGCCAGCAGTGGGGAGACAGGACTGTATCAGCCCCAGCATTTT	CASSGETGLYQPQHF
TRBV4-3	-	-	TRBJ1-1	TGCGCCAGCAGCCCTGGAGTGTGGGCTGAAGCTTTCTTT	CASSPGVWAEAFF
TRBV10-3	-	few	TRBJ1-1	TGTGCCATCAGTGACCGGCAGGTGAAGGGGGACACTGAAGCTTTCTTT	CAISDRQVKGDTEAFF
TRBV3-1/TRBV3-2	TRBD2	-	TRBJ2-1	TGTGCCAGCAGCCCCGGGACTAGTAGGTCCGATGAGCAGTTCTTC	CASSPGTSRSDEQFF
TRBV5-5	-	-	TRBJ1-2	TGTGCCAGCAGCGATCAGATGGACGTCCGATATGGCTACACCTTC	CASSDQMDVRYGYTF
TRBV18	-	-	TRBJ2-7	TGTGCCAGCTCACCACCAGCAGGGTGGTACGAGCAGTACTTC	CASSPPAGWYEQYF
TRBV12-5	-	-	TRBJ2-7	TGTGCTAGTGGTTTGGACAGACCTTACGAGCAGTACTTC	CASGLDRPYEQYF
TRBV2	-	-	TRBJ1-1	TGTGCCAGCAGTGAAGCCTTGGTTGAAGCTTTCTTT	CASSEALVEAFF
TRBV24-1	TRBD1	-	TRBJ2-1	TGTGCCACCAGTGACCTGACAGGGGGTAGTGAGCAGTTCTTC	CATSDLTGGSEQFF
TRBV27	-	-	TRBJ1-1	TGTGCCAGCAGTTTTCTTCGGGGGGCCTTGAACACTGAAGCTTTCTTT	CASSFLRGALNTEAFF
TRBV12-3/TRBV12-4	-	-	TRBJ1-6	TGTGCCAGCAGTTTCGGTTCACCCCTCCACTTT	CASSFGSPLHF
TRBV15	-	-	TRBJ1-6	TGTGCCACCAGCAGTATGGGCGAGGGCCCCTATAATTCACCCCTCCACTTT	CATSSMGEGPYNSPLHF
TRBV14	-	-	TRBJ1-2	TGTGCCAGCAGCCCTCATGGCGGGGTAGGTGGCTACACCTTC	CASSPHGGVGGYTF
TRBV10-3	TRBD1	-	TRBJ2-2	TGTGCCATCACCGGTGGGACAGGGGTCACCGGGGAGCTGTTTTTT	CAITGGTGVTGELFF
TRBV9	-	-	TRBJ1-1	TGTGCCAGCAGCGTAGGGCACCAGGTTTTGGCTGAAGCTTTCTTT	CASSVGHQVLAEAFF
TRBV7-9	-	-	TRBJ1-4	TGTGCCAGCAGCTTAGGGTTGGGTGAGGCACCAACTAATGAAAAACTGTTTTTT	CASSLGLGEAPTNEKLFF
TRBV5-5	-	-	TRBJ1-2	TGTGCCAGCAGCTTGGATTGGCCCTCTAACTATGGCTACACCTTC	CASSLDWPSNYGYTF
TRBV30	TRBD2	-	TRBJ2-5	TGTGCCTGGAGTACGGACAGGGAGGTACTAGCGGGGGGTCCCCAGGAGACCCAGTACTTC	CAWSTDREVLAGGPQETQYF
TRBV6-6	-	-	TRBJ1-4	TGTGCCGTGGGGAGGCCTGCAACTAATGAAAAACTGTTTTTT	CAVGRPATNEKLFF
TRBV6-5	-	-	TRBJ1-5	TGTGCCAGCAGCCGCTCCGGGACGGCAAATCAGCCCCAGCATTTT	CASSRSGTANQPQHF
TRBV5-1	-	-	TRBJ1-2	TGCGCCAGCAGCTTCAGGCAAGGATCGGATCTTTATGGCTACACCTTC	CASSFRQGSDLYGYTF
TRBV7-9	TRBD2	once	TRBJ2-1	TGTGCCAGCAGCACTAGACTAGCGGGGGGCCGGTTCGAGCAGTTCTTC	CASSTRLAGGRFEQFF
TRBV19	-	-	TRBJ1-5	TGTGCCACCTCCTTGTGGGGGGCTCAGCCCCAGCATTTT	CATSLWGAQPQHF
TRBV27	TRBD1	-	TRBJ1-1	TGTGCCAGCAGTTTTTACCTACAGGGGCTTAGTCCCACTGAAGCTTTCTTT	CASSFYLQGLSPTEAFF
TRBV11-2	-	medium-sized	TRBJ2-1	TGTGCCAGCAGCTTAGATTTCGCGGTCGGCCCCTCCTACAATGAGCAGTTCTTC	CASSLDFAVGPSYNEQFF
TRBV7-8	-	-	TRBJ1-6	TGTGCCAGCAGCCGAGGAGGAGGGGGTAACCCCCTCCACTTT	CASSRGGGGNPLHF
TRBV12-5	-	-	TRBJ2-1	TGTGCTAGTGCCATCTTGGACAATGAGCAGTTCTTC	CASAILDNEQFF
TRBV7-2	-	-	TRBJ2-7	TGTGCCAGCAGCTTCGACCCCCCCTACGAGCAGTACTTC	CASSFDPPYEQYF
TRBV3-1/TRBV3-2	-	-	TRBJ1-5	TGTGCCAGCAGCCAAGAGATAGGGGGGGATCAGCCCCAGCATTTT	CASSQEIGGDQPQHF
TRBV6-6	-	-	TRBJ1-5	TGTGCCAGCAGTACGTGGTTCGGCCAGCCCCAGCATTTT	CASSTWFGQPQHF
TRBV6-5	TRBD1	-	TRBJ2-7	TGTGCCAGCAGTAGGACAGGCGACTACGAGCAGTACTTC	CASSRTGDYEQYF
TRBV13	-	-	TRBJ1-3	TGTGCCAGCAGCCCCCGCGGGGGGCCTACCGTTGGAAACACCATATATTTT	CASSPRGGPTVGNTIYF
TRBV3-1/TRBV3-2	-	-	TRBJ2-1	TGTGCCAGCAGCCAAGTCGGGAATGAGCAGTTCTTC	CASSQVGNEQFF
TRBV6-2/TRBV6-3	TRBD1	-	TRBJ2-7	TGTGCCAGCAGTTACCTACAGGGGGCCGAGCAGTACTTC	CASSYLQGAEQYF
TRBV3-1/TRBV3-2	-	-	TRBJ1-2	TGTGCCAGCAGCCAACCGGAGGGATTTGGCTACACCTTC	CASSQPEGFGYTF
TRBV3-1/TRBV3-2	-	-	TRBJ1-1	TGTGCCAGCAGCCAAGATTCGTATGGTCCGGGCACTGAAGCTTTCTTT	CASSQDSYGPGTEAFF
TRBV10-3	-	-	TRBJ1-5	TGTGCCACCCAGGACAGTCGCAATCAGCCCCAGCATTTT	CATQDSRNQPQHF
TRBV30	-	-	TRBJ1-1	TGTGCCTGGAGTTTTTCGCCTGAAGCTTTCTTT	CAWSFSPEAFF
TRBV15	-	-	TRBJ2-7	TGTGCCACCAGCAGTCCACGGATCGGAGTGGACGAGCAGTACTTC	CATSSPRIGVDEQYF
TRBV7-9	TRBD2	once	TRBJ2-2	TGTGCCAGCTGGGGACTAACGGGGCCCGGGGAGCTGTTTTTT	CASWGLTGPGELFF
TRBV11-3	-	-	TRBJ2-4	TGTGCCAGCAGCTTGATCGAGAGAAAAAACATTCAGTACTTC	CASSLIERKNIQYF
TRBV7-2	TRBD1	-	TRBJ1-4	TGTGCCAGCAGCTTAGCGCGCCGGGACAGGGAGGAAAAACTGTTTTTT	CASSLARRDREEKLFF
TRBV4-2	TRBD1	medium-sized	TRBJ2-7	TGTGCCAGCAGCCAAGAGCTAAGTCAGGGGGCGGACGAGCAGTACTTC	CASSQELSQGADEQYF
TRBV6-2/TRBV6-3	-	-	TRBJ1-1	TGTGCCAGCAGTCAGGGGTGGACTGAAGCTTTCTTT	CASSQGWTEAFF
TRBV7-9	-	-	TRBJ1-2	TGTGCCAGCAGCAGCACCCAGGGTGCTAACTATGGCTACACCTTC	CASSSTQGANYGYTF
TRBV4-3	-	-	TRBJ1-5	TGCGCCAGCAGCCAAGATGGGGCAGGGTACCAGCCCCAGCATTTT	CASSQDGAGYQPQHF
TRBV6-1	-	-	TRBJ1-3	TGTGCCAGCAGTGAATGGGGGGGCTCTGGAAACACCATATATTTT	CASSEWGGSGNTIYF